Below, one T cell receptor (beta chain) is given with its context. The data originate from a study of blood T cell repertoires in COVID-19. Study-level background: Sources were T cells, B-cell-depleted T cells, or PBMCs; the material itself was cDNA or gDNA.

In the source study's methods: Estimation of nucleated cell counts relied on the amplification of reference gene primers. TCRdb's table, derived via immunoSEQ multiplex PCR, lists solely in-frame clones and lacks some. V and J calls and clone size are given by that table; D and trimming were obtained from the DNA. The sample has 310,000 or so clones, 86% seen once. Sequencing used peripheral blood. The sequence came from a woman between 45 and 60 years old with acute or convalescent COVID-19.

The CDR3, as DNA: TGCGCCAGCAGCCTCGGATCAATGGTTTGGAGGGGCGAGCAGTACTTC. It yields the protein CASSLGSMVWRGEQYF. The J gene is TRBJ2-7, the V gene TRBV5-1; tentative D call: TRBD2 (6 bases). Trimming took off 4 bases at V and 6 bases at J, with 23 bases between the two ends. Per the germline V gene, CDR1 is SGHRS and CDR2 is YFSETQ. The CDR3 loop spans 16 amino acids.